This entry features one T cell receptor (beta chain) sequence. The antigen it binds to is not known. Qualities for individual bases were not recorded, and no much larger clone is one base off. CDR3 length: 16 amino acids, cysteine to phenylalanine. Only the CDR3 DNA is retained, 48 bases long and in frame from the first base. Reading the germline V gene gives CDR1 SGHVS and CDR2 FNYEAQ. V sheds 1 base and J sheds 1 base, leaving 13 bases between their ends. The data originate from a study of blood T cell repertoires in COVID-19 (dated by TCRdb to the early 2020s). A note on the overall study: Samples covering the acute and convalescent phases of COVID-19 were provided by collaborators in the United States, Italy and Spain. The material from the prospective study consisted of cDNA or gDNA derived from T cells, B-cell-depleted T cells, or PBMCs. Deeply sampled blood TCRbeta repertoires from subjects exposed to, actively infected with, or recovered from COVID-19 were included in the dataset. The repertoires were released in a freely available public database intended as a resource for research on the immune response to SARS-CoV-2. Samples came from the ongoing ImmuneRACE study (first 160 participants) plus 1,254 subjects from 6 global collaborators. Sample metadata almost always included a de-identified subject ID, COVID-19 status, age in years and sex. Where available, HLA class I and class II types were taken from metadata supplied by the sample provider and were not determined by assay-based typing. Study-wide findings and limitations: The quantity of clinical and demographic metadata differed by source and by participant and was supplied without curation.

TCRbeta CDR3 regions were amplified from genomic DNA using the immunoSEQ Assay, a bias-controlled multiplex PCR. Per the source publication's procedure: Within the assay, amplification of reference gene primers was used to estimate how many nucleated cells each sample contained. To quantify the absolute abundance of each unique TCRbeta CDR3 rearrangement, sequence reads were collapsed and filtered. For each sample, productive Simpson clonality was calculated by taking the square root of Simpson's diversity index across productive rearrangements. TCRdb stores this immuneACCESS table with in-frame sequences only. Part of the clones is absent; in the studies checked, under half of the shortfall reflects unresolved V genes, and no reason is known for the rest. V, J and clone size are taken as reported in that table, and D and trimming were inferred from the DNA itself. The sample contains about 120,000 clones, 82% of them found a single time. More than 15% of the sample belongs to the ten largest clones.

The collaborating institutions used their own protocols to collect whole blood in K2EDTA tubes. For TCRbeta analysis, collaborators shipped samples in one of three forms: frozen whole blood, isolated PBMCs, or DNA extracted from either of those sample types. Sequenced input: peripheral blood. The rearranged chain carries TRBV7-6 and TRBJ1-1; perhaps TRBD1 is the D gene, with 6 bases matching. This TCR was recovered from a woman in her sixties with acute or convalescent COVID-19. The bases are TGTGCCAGCAGCTTAGAGACCGGGACACCGAACACTGAAGCTTTCTTT. This encodes CASSLETGTPNTEAFF.